Listed here are 21 T cell receptor beta chains from one sample, sequenced in a study of blood T cell repertoires in COVID-19. The repertoire was sequenced with immunoSEQ multiplex PCR; TCRdb's copy has only in-frame clones and lacks some. The data contain 75,000 to 80,000 clones, roughly nine tenths of them singletons. The sequenced material came from peripheral blood. The receptors originated from a human donor in a cohort sampled during active COVID-19.

The chain couples TRBV9 to TRBJ1-1; possible D gene TRBD1, 6 bases. The V end was cut by 3 bases, the J end by 7 bases, with 16 bases between. The germline CDR1 and CDR2 sequences are SGDLS and YYNGEE. CDR3 length equals 14 residues. The chain's CDR3 is CASSARSRDIEAFF. The CDR3 DNA is TGTGCCAGCAGCGCGCGAAGCCGGGACATTGAAGCTTTCTTT.

This clone showed up just once. The rearrangement uses TRBV3-1 (or the pseudogene TRBV3-2) and TRBJ1-2, with D perhaps TRBD1 (5 bases). Germline V gene lookup returns CDR1 LGHDT and CDR2 YNNKEL (reference sequence). Trimming took off 0 bases at V and 3 bases at J, with 14 bases between the two ends. There are 16 residues in the CDR3. CDR3 nucleotide sequence: TGTGCCAGCAGCCAAGATTTGGGGGGGAAGCACTATGGCTACACCTTC. The encoded protein is CASSQDLGGKHYGYTF.

J is TRBJ1-4 and V is TRBV23-1, with TRBD1 matching 9 bases. TRBV23-1 carries the ORF label, with uncertain function. V dropped 6 bases and J dropped 5; count of bases not matched to a gene: 13. The CDR3 is made up of 17 amino acids. CDR3 amino acids: CASRSEAWTGENEKLFF. The CDR3 nucleotides are TGCGCCAGCAGATCCGAAGCATGGACAGGGGAAAATGAAAAACTGTTTTTT.

The chain links TRBV5-1 to TRBJ2-5, with 9 bases identical to TRBD1. The CDR3 runs 16 residues. With 4 bases clipped from V and 5 bases from J, the junction kept 12 bases outside the gene matches. Germline CDR1 SGHRS, CDR2 YFSETQ. The CDR3 loop reads CASSAPGQGLWETQYF. In DNA form, the CDR3 reads TGCGCCAGCAGCGCGCCGGGACAGGGACTTTGGGAGACCCAGTACTTC.

The rearrangement joins TRBV5-1 to TRBJ2-7, with D unresolved. CDR3 length: 13 residues. Trimming left V 6 bases short and J 7 bases short, with 17 bases between. Germline CDR1 and CDR2: SGHRS and YFSETQ. CDR3 bases: TGCGCCAGCACCGAGGCGCCCGCCGATGAGCAGTACTTC. Translating gives CASTEAPADEQYF.

In its sample, this clone was seen once. The chain recombines TRBV7-9 with TRBJ2-1, with 7 bases that match TRBD2. The germline CDR1 and CDR2 sequences are SEHNR and FQNEAQ (reference sequence). V shed 10 bases and J 0 bases; nucleotides not matched to a gene: 15. The length of the CDR3 is 17 residues. The CDR3 sequence: CAIRARVGGSSYNEQFF. For the CDR3, the DNA is TGTGCCATTCGGGCTAGAGTGGGGGGGAGCTCCTACAATGAGCAGTTCTTC.

The rearrangement joins TRBV19 to TRBJ1-3, with 9 bases lining up with TRBD1. Germline trimming cut 4 bases from V and 4 bases from J; bases unmatched to any gene: 2. From germline, CDR1 is LNHDA and CDR2 SQIVND (reference sequence). CDR3 length equals 14 residues. CDR3 amino acids: CASSRTGDGNTIYF. DNA for the CDR3: TGTGCCAGTAGTAGGACAGGGGACGGAAACACCATATATTTT.

As concerns this clone: This sample also contains other DNA sequences that code for the same CDR3. V gene TRBV13 combines with J gene TRBJ1-6; 8 bases are shared with TRBD1. The CDR3 has 14 amino acids. Per germline, CDR1 PRHDT and CDR2 FYEKMQ (reference sequence). With V trimmed by 5 bases and J by 9 bases, 6 bases remained unmatched. The chain's CDR3 is CASSQTGVSSPLHF. CDR3 nucleotides: TGTGCCAGCAGCCAGACAGGGGTCAGTTCACCCCTCCACTTT.

The chain recombines TRBV19 with TRBJ1-1; the match to TRBD1 covers 7 bases. Germline V gives CDR1 LNHDA, CDR2 SQIVND (reference sequence). CDR3 size: 15 residues. The junction had 5 bases not matched to a gene; V was cut back by 3 bases and J by 1 base. The DNA for the CDR3 is TGTGCCAGTAGTATCAAGGGGACAGAGAACACTGAAGCTTTCTTT. Its protein is CASSIKGTENTEAFF.

CDR3 protein: CASSLGGHLNTEAFF. The CDR3 DNA sequence: TGTGCCAGCAGCTTAGGGGGGCACCTGAACACTGAAGCTTTCTTT. The chain is built from TRBV11-2 and TRBJ1-1, with D possibly TRBD1 on 6 matching bases. This CDR3 is 15 amino acids long. Germline CDR1 SGHAT, CDR2 FQNNGV. Trimming took off 1 base at V and 0 bases at J, with 9 bases between the two ends.

J is TRBJ2-1 and V is TRBV5-6, with D perhaps TRBD1 (6 bases). There are 14 residues in the CDR3. Germline V gene sequence: CDR1 SGHDT, CDR2 YYEEEE. The V and J ends lost 3 bases and 15 bases respectively, with 22 bases between them. CDR3 DNA: TGTGCCAGCAGCTCCAAGTACAGGGTCGTTGGTTGGTTCTTC. This translates into CASSSKYRVVGWFF.

This clone was observed a single time. The chain couples TRBV9 to TRBJ2-3, with 9 bases fitting TRBD1. This CDR3 is built from 18 residues. V dropped 3 bases and J dropped 3; count of bases not matched to a gene: 14. Germline assignment: CDR1 SGDLS and CDR2 YYNGEE. CDR3 in DNA: TGTGCCAGCAGCGAAGAACCGGGACAGGGTATTATAACAGATACGCAGTATTTT. It codes for CASSEEPGQGIITDTQYF.

This chain links TRBV21-1 with TRBJ2-3; TRBD1, as called in the table, went unchecked against the DNA. TRBV21-1 is assigned pseudogene status. CDR3 size: 17 residues. The CDR3, as DNA: TGTGCCAGCAGCAACGATTCGCGTTATTCCCAGGATTGGACGCAGTATTTT. It translates to CASSNDSRYSQDWTQYF.

This chain uses TRBV2 with TRBJ2-5; 7 bases map to TRBD1. The end of the DNA is better explained by TRBJ2-7, so the J call may be wrong. Looked up from germline, CDR1 is SNHLY and CDR2 is FYNNEI. The CDR3 has 14 residues. This CDR3 reads CASNDRDSFYEQYF. The CDR3 nucleotides are TGTGCCAGCAACGACAGGGATTCTTTCTACGAGCAGTACTTC.

This rearrangement joins TRBV24-1 to TRBJ2-1; 12 bases line up with TRBD1. The germline CDR1 and CDR2 sequences are KGHDR and SFDVKD. There are 13 residues in the CDR3. With 10 bases clipped from V and 7 bases from J, the junction kept 4 bases outside the gene matches. CDR3: CATGQGAGNEQFF. As DNA, the CDR3 is TGTGCCACGGGACAGGGGGCTGGTAATGAGCAGTTCTTC.

The chain recombines TRBV7-2 with TRBJ2-7, with TRBD1 identical over 7 bases. This CDR3 contains 16 residues. Germline loops: CDR1 SGHTA, CDR2 FQGNSA. V shed 2 bases and J 5 bases; nucleotides not matched to a gene: 12. CDR3 residues: CASSLSIAGGLDEQYF. The DNA for the CDR3 is TGTGCCAGCAGCTTAAGTATAGCAGGGGGTCTAGACGAGCAGTACTTC. The full variable domain, its missing parts supplied by reference TRBV7-2 and TRBJ2-7, is GAGVSQSPSNKVTEKGKDVELRCDPISGHTALYWYRQSLGQGLEFLIYFQGNSAPDKSGLPSDRFSAERTGGSVSTLTIQRTQQEDSAVYLCASSLSIAGGLDEQYFGPGTRLTVT.

The DNA of the CDR3 is TGTGCCAGCAGTGAGTACAGGGGGTACCAAGAGACCCAGTACTTC. As protein: CASSEYRGYQETQYF. The chain combines TRBV6-1 with TRBJ2-5; TRBD1 matches at 8 bases. This CDR3 region has 15 residues. CDR1 is MNHNS, CDR2 SASEGT, per germline. Unmatched junction bases numbered 3, after V lost 3 bases and J lost 0 bases.

The chain couples TRBV5-1 to TRBJ1-1; D gene ambiguous. The V and J ends lost 4 bases and 1 base respectively, with 11 bases between them. This CDR3 has 14 residues. Germline V gene lookup returns CDR1 SGHRS and CDR2 YFSETQ. The CDR3 loop reads CASSPEQWNTEAFF. CDR3 coding DNA: TGCGCCAGCAGCCCGGAACAGTGGAACACTGAAGCTTTCTTT.

The V gene is TRBV5-1, the J gene TRBJ1-2, with a tentative D call TRBD1 (5 bases). Trimming removed 4 bases from V and 4 bases from J, with 17 bases in between. The CDR3 is made up of 15 amino acids. From germline, CDR1 is SGHRS and CDR2 YFSETQ. The CDR3 is CASSPRQSGPYGYTF. DNA for the CDR3: TGCGCCAGCAGCCCCCGACAGTCAGGGCCCTATGGCTACACCTTC.

This chain links TRBV18 with TRBJ2-4; 9 bases are a match to TRBD1. Trimming cost V 5 bases and J 1 base; bases outside gene matches: 6. The germline V gene encodes CDR1 KGHSH and CDR2 LQKENI. CDR3 length: 16 amino acids. CDR3 coding DNA: TGTGCCAGCTCAGGGGACAGGGCCGGGGCCAAAAACATTCAGTACTTC. It yields the protein CASSGDRAGAKNIQYF.

The chain has TRBV14 and TRBJ1-2; TRBD1 matches at 9 bases. Germline trimming cut 6 bases from V and 7 bases from J; bases unmatched to any gene: 6. The germline V gene encodes CDR1 SGHDN and CDR2 FVKESK. The CDR3 loop spans 13 amino acids. The chain's CDR3 is CASSRDRAFGYTF. CDR3 DNA sequence: TGTGCCAGCAGTAGGGACAGGGCATTTGGCTACACCTTC.